A single sample gave rise to the 25 T cell receptor beta chains below, sequenced in a study of blood T cells in healthy people across ages. For the second PCR, which ran for about 7 to 11 cycles, a sample-barcoded 5' primer and a J-beta primer mix were used. TCRdb independently ran MiXCR on the 5' RACE reads; one entry per CDR3 protein. The sample lists about 970,000 distinct CDR3 sequences, approximately 50% occurring once. What was sequenced was blood. Receptor source: a woman aged 60-70 years in good health.

This clonotype was observed at least ten times. This chain joins TRBV20-1 and TRBJ2-4; D remains ambiguous. The CDR3 sequence is 15 residues long. Trimming shortened V by 0 bases and J by 0 bases, and 9 bases separated the two germline ends. Germline loops: CDR1 DFQATT, CDR2 SNEGSKA (reference sequence). The CDR3 spells CSAREIQLAKNIQYF. CDR3 DNA sequence: TGCAGTGCTAGAGAGATACAGCTAGCCAAAAACATTCAGTACTTC.

The V and J genes are TRBV7-2 and TRBJ2-4; TRBD2 is a possible D gene (5 bases). The germline V and J ends were trimmed by 5 bases and 13 bases, with 24 bases remaining between them. This CDR3 contains 15 residues. Germline V gene data show CDR1 as SGHTA and CDR2 as FQGNSA. Written as DNA, the CDR3 is TGTGCCAGCAGCGCTGGACCAGCGGCGGAACGGCCCCAGTACTTC. Its translation is CASSAGPAAERPQYF.

This clonotype was detected once. The chain joins TRBV29-1 to TRBJ2-7, with 8 bases identical to TRBD1. The CDR3 contains 13 residues. With V trimmed by 6 bases and J by 6 bases, 10 bases remained unmatched. Germline V gene lookup returns CDR1 SQVTM and CDR2 ANQGSEA. This chain's CDR3 is CSVGGQGSGEQYF. The CDR3 coding sequence is TGCAGCGTCGGAGGACAGGGAAGTGGCGAGCAGTACTTC.

This chain joins TRBV7-9 and TRBJ2-5, with 12 positions matching TRBD2. The J segment lost 5 bases and the V segment lost 6 bases, leaving 7 bases of the junction unmatched. The CDR3 runs 15 residues. CDR1 is SEHNR, CDR2 FQNEAQ, per germline (reference sequence). This chain's CDR3 is CASRTSGSGGETQYF. The CDR3 DNA sequence: TGTGCCAGCAGGACTAGCGGGAGCGGTGGGGAGACCCAGTACTTC.

The chain employs TRBV7-9 and TRBJ2-7; D may be TRBD2 (5 bases). This CDR3 has 14 amino acids. Trimming stripped 6 bases from V and 0 bases from J, with 12 bases between. Germline-derived CDR1 and CDR2 are SEHNR and FQNEAQ (reference sequence). CDR3 in amino acids: CASSKGSLSYEQYF. CDR3 nucleotide sequence: TGTGCCAGCAGTAAAGGGAGCCTCTCCTACGAGCAGTACTTC. Full variable domain (remainder filled in from reference TRBV7-9 and TRBJ2-7): DTGVSQNPRHKITKRGQNVTFRCDPISEHNRLYWYRQTLGQGPEFLTYFQNEAQLEKSRLLSDRFSAERPKGSFSTLEIQRTEQGDSAMYLCASSKGSLSYEQYFGPGTRLTVT.

A word on this clonotype: One end of the junction varies from germline; a read error may be responsible. This chain links TRBV20-1 with TRBJ2-3; D is perhaps TRBD1 or TRBD2 (5 bases each). Germline V gene sequence: CDR1 DFQATT, CDR2 SNEGSKA (reference sequence). CDR3 length equals 14 residues. CDR3 in amino acids: CSAPEGQGTDTQYF. In DNA form, the CDR3 reads TGCAGTGCCCCAGAGGGGCAGGGCACCGATACGCAGTATTTT.

The chain employs TRBV12-3 or TRBV12-4 and TRBJ1-1; tentatively, D is TRBD1 (5 bases). This CDR3 comprises 13 residues. Trimming stripped 6 bases from V and 3 bases from J, with 11 bases between. DNA for the CDR3: TGTGCCAGCAGCCCGTTCAGGGACACTGAAGCTTTCTTT. This codes for CASSPFRDTEAFF.

The chain uses TRBV20-1 and TRBJ2-7; no clear D gene. Trimming took 4 bases from V and 3 from J, leaving 13 bases between them. Looked up from germline, CDR1 is DFQATT and CDR2 is SNEGSKA (reference sequence). The CDR3 covers 13 residues. The CDR3 DNA reads as TGCAGTGCTACCAGTGGTAGTAACTACGAGCAGTACTTC. Its protein product is CSATSGSNYEQYF.

This clonotype appeared a few times. J is TRBJ2-7 and V is TRBV6-5, with D uncertain. The CDR3 totals 15 residues. V was cut by 2 bases and J by 0 bases, with 11 bases left in between. Germline CDR1 MNHEY, CDR2 SVGAGI. The CDR3 DNA is TGTGCCAGCAGTTACACGGGCCGAACCTCCTACGAGCAGTACTTC. Translated, it gives CASSYTGRTSYEQYF.

This chain connects TRBV28 to TRBJ1-2; no definite D call. This CDR3 spans 12 amino acids. Between the trimmed V and J ends, which lost 11 bases and 1 base, there was a span of 11 bases. The germline V gene encodes CDR1 MDHEN and CDR2 SYDVKM. CDR3 nucleotides: TGTGCCGCGGGGTTAAATAACTATGGCTACACCTTC. It specifies CAAGLNNYGYTF.

V is TRBV5-6 and J is TRBJ2-5; D gene ambiguous. CDR3 length equals 14 residues. Germline V gene lookup returns CDR1 SGHDT and CDR2 YYEEEE. Trimming cost V 2 bases and J 11 bases, with 19 bases left between them. CDR3 residues: CASSFFGRNYEQYF. CDR3 sequence (DNA): TGTGCCAGCAGCTTTTTTGGACGGAACTACGAACAGTACTTC.

The V call is TRBV2, the J call TRBJ2-1; 7 bases map to TRBD2. The germline CDR1 and CDR2 sequences are SNHLY and FYNNEI. With 5 bases clipped from V and 3 bases from J, the junction kept 13 bases outside the gene matches. CDR3 length equals 17 residues. CDR3 sequence reads: CASSREGGRNNYNEQFF. In nucleotides, the CDR3 is TGTGCCAGCAGTAGGGAGGGCGGGAGAAATAACTACAATGAGCAGTTCTTC.

The V and J genes are TRBV27 and TRBJ2-4; TRBD2 matches at 12 bases. The end of the DNA fits TRBJ2-5 better, so the J call may be wrong. The CDR3 runs 15 residues. Germline-derived CDR1 and CDR2 are MNHEY and SMNVEV (reference sequence). Here the CDR3 reads CASSSRLAGVQTQYF. As DNA, the CDR3 is TGTGCCAGCAGTTCAAGACTAGCGGGAGTGCAGACCCAGTACTTC.

This CDR3 reads CASSTPTSPGYGYTF. Written as DNA, the CDR3 is TGTGCCAGCAGTACCCCGACATCCCCTGGCTATGGCTACACCTTC. V and J are TRBV28 and TRBJ1-2; no firm D call. Trimming stripped 5 bases from V and 4 bases from J, with 17 bases between. The CDR3 extends over 15 amino acids. Germline V lookup: CDR1 MDHEN, CDR2 SYDVKM.

This clonotype was picked up a small number of times. The chain carries TRBV29-1 and TRBJ2-4; no definite D call. The better agreement between TRBJ2-5 and the DNA end casts doubt on the J call. CDR1 is SQVTM and CDR2 is ANQGSEA in the germline V gene. This CDR3 has 13 residues. The CDR3 sequence is CSVGFKSDGTQYF. CDR3 DNA: TGCAGCGTTGGATTCAAGTCGGATGGGACCCAGTACTTC.

The V gene is TRBV27, the J gene TRBJ1-5; D gene uncertain. Trimming removed 5 bases at V and 3 bases at J, with 8 bases between. The CDR3 covers 13 residues. The germline gives CDR1 MNHEY, CDR2 SMNVEV (reference sequence). In DNA, the CDR3 is TGTGCCAGCAGTGGGCATACCAATCAGCCCCAGCATTTT. Protein sequence: CASSGHTNQPQHF.

The V and J genes are TRBV3-1 and TRBJ2-5; perhaps D is TRBD1 or TRBD2 (5 bases each). V dropped 1 base and J dropped 5 bases, with 11 bases sitting between them. CDR1 and CDR2 from the germline V gene are LGHDT and YNNKEL (reference sequence). The CDR3 length is 14 residues. In DNA, the CDR3 is TGTGCCAGCAGCCAAGGCAGGGAGTTCGAGACCCAGTACTTC. It specifies CASSQGREFETQYF.

The chain has TRBV18 and TRBJ2-5; 11 bases map to TRBD2. V was clipped by 0 bases and J by 11 bases; unmatched bases: 5. The CDR3 extends over 14 amino acids. In germline, CDR1 is KGHSH, CDR2 LQKENI. The CDR3 sequence is CASSPPGLAASQYF. The CDR3 coding sequence is TGTGCCAGCTCACCACCGGGACTAGCGGCTTCACAGTACTTC.

The rearrangement uses TRBV7-9 and TRBJ2-7; 10 bases fit TRBD2. CDR1 and CDR2 (germline): SEHNR, FQNEAQ (reference sequence). V lost 4 bases and J lost 3; bases outside the gene matches: 6. The CDR3 extends over 15 amino acids. The DNA for the CDR3 is TGTGCCAGCAGCTGGGGACTAGCGTTTAACTACGAGCAGTACTTC. Amino acids: CASSWGLAFNYEQYF.

There are a few counts of this clonotype. V gene TRBV14 combines with J gene TRBJ2-7; D unclear. With the DNA end fitting TRBJ2-4 better, the J assignment may be wrong. Germline CDR1 SGHDN, CDR2 FVKESK. The CDR3 runs to 12 residues. This CDR3 is CASSQDVNIQYF. CDR3 nucleotide sequence: TGTGCCAGCAGCCAAGATGTGAACATTCAGTACTTC.

As for this clonotype: Given a much more abundant clone one base away, this may be a read error. The V and J genes are TRBV7-6 and TRBJ2-1, with D possibly being TRBD1 (6 bases). This CDR3 contains 12 residues. The germline CDR1 and CDR2 sequences are SGHVS and FNYEAQ. V lost 5 bases and J 6 bases, leaving 8 bases between the germline ends. The CDR3 DNA sequence: TGTGCCAGCAGCACAGGGTGCAATGAGCAGTTCTTC. Translating gives CASSTGCNEQFF.

The V call is TRBV12-3 or TRBV12-4, the J call TRBJ1-5; 8 nucleotides agree with TRBD1. This CDR3 spans 16 amino acids. J gave up 5 bases and V 0 bases, and 6 bases lay outside the gene matches. The CDR3 DNA reads TGTGCCAGCAGTTTAGCCGGGACAGGCTTGGATCAGCCCCAGCATTTT. Translated, it gives CASSLAGTGLDQPQHF.

The rearrangement links TRBV29-1 to TRBJ1-2, with 9 bases identical to TRBD1. V trimming: 3 bases; J trimming: 7 bases; junction bases outside the gene matches: 6. The CDR3 sequence is 13 residues long. CDR1 and CDR2 from the germline V gene are SQVTM and ANQGSEA. Here the CDR3 reads CSVDRSDRGGYTF. The CDR3, as DNA: TGCAGCGTTGACCGATCGGACAGGGGTGGCTACACCTTC.

This chain uses TRBV4-3 with TRBJ2-7; D is perhaps TRBD1 (5 bases). This CDR3 has 14 residues. V was trimmed by 3 bases and J by 0 bases, leaving 9 bases between them. The germline V gene encodes CDR1 LGHNA and CDR2 YSLEER. The CDR3 loop is CASSHYRSSYEQYF. The CDR3 nucleotides read TGCGCCAGCAGCCATTACAGGTCCTCCTACGAGCAGTACTTC.

The chain uses TRBV28 and TRBJ2-5; D is ambiguous. V gave up 3 bases and J gave up 6 bases, with 11 bases separating them. The CDR3 length is 13 residues. The germline V gene has CDR1 MDHEN and CDR2 SYDVKM. Here the CDR3 DNA reads TGTGCCAGCAGTTTCCTAGGGCGCCAGACCCAGTACTTC. It encodes CASSFLGRQTQYF.